A single T cell receptor beta chain is shown here with its context. Its antigen is not known. These data belong to a study of T cell responses to AZD1222 COVID-19 vaccine. Study results and limitations: Nearly half of spike-specific TCRs reportedly target unmutated variant regions.

Here immunoSEQ multiplex PCR was the method, and the copy in TCRdb shows in-frame clones only, minus some. The top ten clones hold under 25% of a sample with about 91,000 clones, roughly 84% of them seen once. V gave up 5 bases and J gave up 0 bases; unmatched junction bases: 4. Germline loops: CDR1 ENHRY, CDR2 SYGVKD. This CDR3 region has 16 residues. The chain couples TRBV10-3 to TRBJ2-1; 10 bases match TRBD2. The TCR was taken from an adult in good health. This material consisted of peripheral blood, taken on day 0 of AZD1222 vaccination. This chain's CDR3 is CAISPASGGSYNEQFF. The CDR3 DNA is TGTGCCATCAGTCCCGCTAGCGGGGGCTCCTACAATGAGCAGTTCTTC.